What follows are 20 T cell receptor beta chains derived from one specimen sequenced in a study of cytomegalovirus exposure and HLA in healthy donors. The PCR ran on 60 Vbeta and 13 Jbeta primers. Profiling relied on immunoSEQ multiplex PCR, and the TCRdb table lists in-frame clones only, not all of them. Of approximately 140,000 clones listed, about 80% are singletons. Sequences were obtained from PBMCs. Receptors were obtained from a male donor in good health and CMV-seropositive.

This clone was seen more than once but under ten times. The CDR3 DNA sequence: TGTGCCAGCAGTGAGACAGGGACCTACGAGCAGTACTTC. This encodes CASSETGTYEQYF. This chain connects TRBV25-1 to TRBJ2-7; 7 positions agree with TRBD1. The J segment lost 2 bases and the V segment lost 3 bases, leaving 1 base of the junction unmatched. CDR1 MGHDK and CDR2 SYGVNS come from the germline V gene. CDR3 size: 13 residues.

V usage is TRBV9 and J usage is TRBJ1-6, with D possibly being TRBD1 (6 bases). V dropped 4 bases and J dropped 9 bases, with 17 bases sitting between them. Germline V lookup: CDR1 SGDLS, CDR2 YYNGEE. The CDR3 sequence is 15 residues long. CDR3 sequence: CASSIDGGPGSPLHF. Here the CDR3 DNA reads TGTGCCAGCAGCATAGACGGGGGGCCGGGTTCACCCCTCCACTTT.

The gene calls are TRBV13 and TRBJ2-7; 8 bases agree with TRBD2. Germline V CDR1 and CDR2: PRHDT, FYEKMQ (reference sequence). After removal of 6 bases from V and 2 bases from J, the junction contained 6 bases not matched to a gene. This CDR3 is built from 14 residues. The CDR3 spells CASRSAGGTYEQYF. CDR3 sequence (DNA): TGTGCCAGCAGGTCGGCGGGGGGAACCTACGAGCAGTACTTC. Combining the CDR3 with reference TRBV13 and TRBJ2-7 gives the whole variable domain AAGVIQSPRHLIKEKRETATLKCYPIPRHDTVYWYQQGPGQDPQFLISFYEKMQSDKGSIPDRFSAQQFSDYHSELNMSSLELGDSALYFCASRSAGGTYEQYFGPGTRLTVT.

V is TRBV7-8 and J is TRBJ1-2, with 8 nucleotides matching TRBD1. CDR1 SGHVS and CDR2 FQNEAQ come from the germline V gene. Unmatched junction bases numbered 5, after V lost 5 bases and J lost 0 bases. The CDR3 is 15 amino acids. CDR3 protein: CASSRGTGANYGYTF. The CDR3 DNA sequence: TGTGCCAGCAGCAGAGGGACAGGAGCTAACTATGGCTACACCTTC. Complete variable domain (other parts from reference TRBV7-8 and TRBJ1-2): GAGVSQSPRYKVAKRGQDVALRCDPISGHVSLFWYQQALGQGPEFLTYFQNEAQLDKSGLPSDRFFAERPEGSVSTLKIQRTQQEDSAVYLCASSRGTGANYGYTFGSGTRLTVV.

This CDR3 reads CASSSGQGGNQPQHF. CDR3 bases: TGTGCCAGCAGTTCCGGACAGGGGGGCAATCAGCCCCAGCATTTT. This chain links TRBV6-5 with TRBJ1-5; 10 bases line up with TRBD1. Germline V gene data show CDR1 as MNHEY and CDR2 as SVGAGI. This CDR3 comprises 15 residues. Germline trimming cut 4 bases from V and 2 bases from J; bases unmatched to any gene: 2.

This clone was recorded only once. The genes are TRBV4-3 and TRBJ2-7, with 9 bases identical to TRBD2. Looked up from germline, CDR1 is LGHNA and CDR2 is YSLEER. The CDR3 has 16 amino acids. Trimming took 0 bases from V and 4 from J; bases not matched to a gene: 7. The CDR3 is CASSQDRLAASYEQYF. Here the CDR3 DNA reads TGCGCCAGCAGCCAAGATAGACTAGCGGCTTCATACGAGCAGTACTTC.

The rearrangement uses TRBV15 and TRBJ1-2; 7 positions agree with TRBD1. CDR3 length equals 15 residues. V was pared by 0 bases and J by 5 bases, with 6 bases of the junction left unmatched. Germline CDR1 LNHNV, CDR2 YYDKDF (reference sequence). DNA for the CDR3: TGTGCCACCAGCAGAGATAAGGGGGCCGGGTATGGCTACACCTTC. Amino acids: CATSRDKGAGYGYTF. The variable domain in full, with the rest retrieved from reference TRBV15 and TRBJ1-2, is DAMVIQNPRYQVTQFGKPVTLSCSQTLNHNVMYWYQQKSSQAPKLLFHYYDKDFNNEADTPDNFQSRRPNTSFCFLDIRSPGLGDTAMYLCATSRDKGAGYGYTFGSGTRLTVV.

The chain joins TRBV9 to TRBJ2-7, with TRBD2 identical over 7 bases. Germline-derived CDR1 and CDR2 are SGDLS and YYNGEE. V trimming: 0 bases; J trimming: 6 bases; junction bases outside the gene matches: 12. The CDR3 is 16 residues long. The DNA for the CDR3 is TGTGCCAGCAGCGTAGCCCTTGGGGCGGGAGAGGGCGAGCAGTACTTC. Amino acids: CASSVALGAGEGEQYF.

The rearrangement joins TRBV5-4 to TRBJ2-1; TRBD2 matches 9 bases. There are 15 residues in the CDR3. V lost 5 bases, J lost 4 bases, and 7 bases stayed unmatched. CDR1 is SGHNT and CDR2 is YYREEE in the germline V gene (reference sequence). CDR3 loop: CASRRLAEAYNEQFF. CDR3 DNA: TGTGCCAGCAGAAGACTAGCGGAGGCTTACAATGAGCAGTTCTTC. The variable domain in full, completed from reference TRBV5-4 and TRBJ2-1, reads ETGVTQSPTHLIKTRGQQVTLRCSSQSGHNTVSWYQQALGQGPQFIFQYYREEENGRGNFPPRFSGLQFPNYSSELNVNALELDDSALYLCASRRLAEAYNEQFFGPGTRLTVL.

The rearrangement uses TRBV6-5 and TRBJ2-7; 10 nucleotides line up with TRBD1. The CDR3 loop spans 16 amino acids. V shed 2 bases and J 5 bases; nucleotides not matched to a gene: 9. Per the germline V gene, CDR1 is MNHEY and CDR2 is SVGAGI. CDR3 nucleotides: TGTGCCAGCAGTTACACTTACCGGGACAGGGGACACGAGCAGTACTTC. It translates to CASSYTYRDRGHEQYF.

V is TRBV10-1 and J is TRBJ2-5; D is perhaps TRBD1 (6 bases). CDR3 length: 14 residues. Trimming left V 6 bases short and J 2 bases short, with 13 bases between. The germline V gene encodes CDR1 WNHNN and CDR2 SYGVQD (reference sequence). Written as DNA, the CDR3 is TGCGCCAGCAGCCGGACAGATTCGCAAGAGACCCAGTACTTC. Amino acids: CASSRTDSQETQYF.

J is TRBJ2-3 and V is TRBV5-6; TRBD2 matches at 8 bases. V was pared by 1 base and J by 6 bases, with 16 bases of the junction left unmatched. Per germline, CDR1 SGHDT and CDR2 YYEEEE. This CDR3 has 18 amino acids. The CDR3 region is CASSLRAGLAGAMDTQYF. Here the CDR3 DNA reads TGTGCCAGCAGCTTGAGGGCCGGGCTAGCGGGCGCAATGGATACGCAGTATTTT.

The CDR3 DNA reads TGCAGCGTTGAACGGATTGCAGGCTTAACCACCGGGGAGCTGTTTTTT. This sequence encodes CSVERIAGLTTGELFF. V gene TRBV29-1 combines with J gene TRBJ2-2; the D is unclear. Trimming left V 2 bases short and J 4 bases short, with 17 bases between. The germline CDR1 and CDR2 sequences are SQVTM and ANQGSEA. The CDR3 length is 16 residues.

This sequence joins TRBV28 and TRBJ2-1, with TRBD2 matching over 9 bases. With V trimmed by 3 bases and J by 0 bases, 21 bases remained unmatched. This CDR3 spans 22 amino acids. The germline V gene has CDR1 MDHEN and CDR2 SYDVKM. The CDR3 DNA reads TGTGCCAGCAGTTTTCTCTCCCCATTGCGGGAGGGCTCTCCCCACTCCTACAATGAGCAGTTCTTC. Encoded protein: CASSFLSPLREGSPHSYNEQFF.

V is TRBV6-4 and J is TRBJ2-3; a weak D match, TRBD2 (6 bases). V was shortened by 3 bases and J by 4 bases, with 14 bases between the two germline ends. CDR3 length: 15 amino acids. CDR1 and CDR2 from the germline V gene are MRHNA and SNTAGT. The CDR3 nucleotides are TGTGCCAGCAGTGAGACTAGTGGGTTCCCAGATACGCAGTATTTT. Translation: CASSETSGFPDTQYF.

The rearrangement uses TRBV6-1 and TRBJ1-6; TRBD1 might be the D (6 bases). The CDR3 sequence is 18 residues long. In germline, CDR1 is MNHNS, CDR2 SASEGT. The ends were cut back, 0 bases at V and 0 bases at J, with 12 bases in the middle. The CDR3 nucleotides are TGTGCCAGCAGTGAAGCGGGACATTTGAGCTCCTATAATTCACCCCTCCACTTT. The encoded protein is CASSEAGHLSSYNSPLHF.

The V and J genes are TRBV7-3 and TRBJ2-1, with 10 bases lining up with TRBD2. The CDR3 loop spans 17 amino acids. J lost 5 bases, V lost 1 base, and 8 bases had no gene match. CDR1 is SGHTA and CDR2 is FQGTGA in the germline V gene. For the CDR3, the DNA is TGTGCCAGCAGCTTAAGGTACGGACTAGCGGCAAACAATGAGCAGTTCTTC. Encoded protein: CASSLRYGLAANNEQFF.

The chain combines TRBV9 with TRBJ2-2; D not certain. The CDR3 totals 15 residues. V lost 0 bases and J lost 5, with 11 bases in between. The germline V gene has CDR1 SGDLS and CDR2 YYNGEE. In nucleotides, the CDR3 is TGTGCCAGCAGCGTAGCTGGCACCAAGACCGGGGAGCTGTTTTTT. This sequence encodes CASSVAGTKTGELFF.

J is TRBJ2-2 and V is TRBV2; no definite D call. The CDR3 is made up of 12 amino acids. The V end lost 8 bases, the J end lost 3 bases, and 7 bases lay between the germline ends. Germline CDR1 and CDR2: SNHLY and FYNNEI. CDR3 loop: CASAYYTGELFF. The DNA for the CDR3 is TGTGCCAGCGCATACTACACCGGGGAGCTGTTTTTT. The full variable domain, its missing parts supplied by reference TRBV2 and TRBJ2-2, is EPEVTQTPSHQVTQMGQEVILRCVPISNHLYFYWYRQILGQKVEFLVSFYNNEISEKSEIFDDQFSVERPDGSNFTLKIRSTKLEDSAMYFCASAYYTGELFFGEGSRLTVL.

V is TRBV6-5 and J is TRBJ2-1; D remains unclear. Germline V gene lookup returns CDR1 MNHEY and CDR2 SVGAGI. With 0 bases removed from V and 0 bases from J, the gap between germline ends came to 6 bases. The CDR3 loop spans 15 amino acids. This CDR3 reads CASSYSPSSYNEQFF. CDR3 nucleotides: TGTGCCAGCAGTTACTCTCCCAGCTCCTACAATGAGCAGTTCTTC.